The 9 T cell receptor beta chains below all came from one sample that was sequenced in a study of naive and memory T cell subsets. Two oligonucleotides, mixed equimolar, formed the beta constant-region primer covering TRBC1 and TRBC2. TCRdb re-called the UMI-ligation and nested PCR reads with MiXCR, one entry per CDR3 protein. Of around 160,000 distinct CDR3 sequences in the sample, over 15% were seen once. Sample: naive CD4+ T cells from blood. These receptors originate from a human donor in good health.

The rearrangement links TRBV2 to TRBJ2-7; TRBD1 might be the D (5 bases). Trimming removed 7 bases at V and 7 bases at J, with 14 bases between. This CDR3 region has 12 residues. The germline gives CDR1 SNHLY, CDR2 FYNNEI. The DNA of the CDR3 is TGTGCCAGCAAAGGGGAAGACTTGGAGCAGTACTTC. Its translation is CASKGEDLEQYF. Based on the CDR3 plus reference TRBV2 and TRBJ2-7, the full variable domain is EPEVTQTPSHQVTQMGQEVILRCVPISNHLYFYWYRQILGQKVEFLVSFYNNEISEKSEIFDDQFSVERPDGSNFTLKIRSTKLEDSAMYFCASKGEDLEQYFGPGTRLTVT.

The chain combines TRBV9 with TRBJ2-3; a possible D gene is TRBD1 (5 bases). In germline, CDR1 is SGDLS, CDR2 YYNGEE. V was pared by 1 base and J by 2 bases, with 8 bases between. The CDR3 is made up of 14 amino acids. CDR3 region: CASSVQGFTDTQYF. CDR3 in DNA: TGTGCCAGCAGCGTACAGGGATTCACAGATACGCAGTATTTT.

This clonotype was recorded a few times. The rearrangement uses TRBV20-1 and TRBJ1-3, with 9 nucleotides matching TRBD1. Germline lookup yields CDR1 DFQATT and CDR2 SNEGSKA (reference sequence). This CDR3 contains 13 residues. V lost 5 bases to trimming and J lost 2 bases; unmatched junction nucleotides: 1. CDR3 protein: CSAGDRAGNTIYF. Written as DNA, the CDR3 is TGCAGTGCTGGGGACAGGGCTGGAAACACCATATATTTT.

This clonotype was found a few times. The V call is TRBV5-1, the J call TRBJ2-5; either TRBD1 or TRBD2 may supply D (5 bases each). The CDR3 covers 13 residues. Germline V gene lookup returns CDR1 SGHRS and CDR2 YFSETQ. The V end was cut by 0 bases, the J end by 6 bases, with 9 bases between. The chain's CDR3 is CASSLETGQTQYF. CDR3 in DNA: TGCGCCAGCAGCTTGGAAACGGGGCAGACCCAGTACTTC.

This chain uses TRBV20-1 with TRBJ2-1, with unresolved D. The CDR3 extends over 13 amino acids. The V end was cut by 1 base, the J end by 6 bases, with 10 bases between. Germline CDR1 and CDR2: DFQATT and SNEGSKA (reference sequence). CDR3 amino acids: CSARVPWINEQFF. CDR3 DNA: TGCAGTGCTAGAGTCCCATGGATCAATGAGCAGTTCTTC.

This rearrangement joins TRBV5-1 to TRBJ2-1; 11 bases align to TRBD2. CDR1 is SGHRS and CDR2 is YFSETQ in the germline V gene. This CDR3 comprises 17 residues. With 1 base clipped from V and 7 bases from J, the junction kept 10 bases outside the gene matches. The CDR3 loop reads CASSLLQTSGSMNEQFF. CDR3 nucleotides: TGCGCCAGCAGCTTGCTTCAAACTAGCGGGAGTATGAATGAGCAGTTCTTC.

This sequence joins TRBV27 and TRBJ2-7, with a possible D match to TRBD1 (6 bases). Trimming removed 4 bases from V and 4 bases from J, with 14 bases in between. Per the germline V gene, CDR1 is MNHEY and CDR2 is SMNVEV (reference sequence). This CDR3 region has 14 residues. CDR3 sequence: CASSWQAGEYEQYF. DNA for the CDR3: TGTGCCAGCAGTTGGCAGGCAGGGGAGTACGAGCAGTACTTC.

This clonotype has more than one count but fewer than ten. V is TRBV19 and J is TRBJ1-1; 7 bases are shared with TRBD1. V shed 0 bases, J shed 1 base, and the junction held 5 bases outside the gene matches. This CDR3 region has 16 residues. Germline-derived CDR1 and CDR2 are LNHDA and SQIVND (reference sequence). The chain's CDR3 is CASSIDMGQKNTEAFF. The CDR3 nucleotides are TGTGCCAGTAGTATAGATATGGGACAGAAGAACACTGAAGCTTTCTTT.

CDR3 amino acids: CASSQGSRAGLNQPQHF. The CDR3 DNA reads as TGTGCCAGCAGCCAAGGGTCGCGAGCGGGACTGAATCAGCCCCAGCATTTT. The chain uses TRBV7-2 and TRBJ1-5; D is perhaps TRBD1 (5 bases). Germline V gene data show CDR1 as SGHTA and CDR2 as FQGNSA. The CDR3 runs 17 residues. The V end lost 5 bases, the J end lost 4 bases, and 21 bases lay between the germline ends.